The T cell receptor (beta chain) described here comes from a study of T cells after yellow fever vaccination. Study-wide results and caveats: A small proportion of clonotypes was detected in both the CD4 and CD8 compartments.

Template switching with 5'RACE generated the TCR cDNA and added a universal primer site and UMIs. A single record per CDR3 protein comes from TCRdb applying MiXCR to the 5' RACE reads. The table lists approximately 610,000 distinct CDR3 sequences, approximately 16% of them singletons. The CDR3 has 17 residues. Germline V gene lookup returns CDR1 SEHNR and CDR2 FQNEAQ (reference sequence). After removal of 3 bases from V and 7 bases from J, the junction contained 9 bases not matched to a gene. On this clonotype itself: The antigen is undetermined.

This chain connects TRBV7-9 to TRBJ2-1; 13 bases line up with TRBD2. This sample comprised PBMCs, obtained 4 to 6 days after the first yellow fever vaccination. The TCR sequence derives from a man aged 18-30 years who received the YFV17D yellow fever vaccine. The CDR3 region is CASSLTSGGSFLNEQFF. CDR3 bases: TGTGCCAGCAGCTTGACTAGCGGGGGGTCCTTTCTTAATGAGCAGTTCTTC.